Listed below are T cell receptor beta chains from one sample, sequenced in a study of T cell clones after liver transplantation. Produced via immunoSEQ multiplex PCR; TCRdb's table is partial and in-frame only. The table includes around 20,000 clones, over 75% detected once. This sample comprised CD8+ T cells from blood, obtained before liver transplant. These receptors were obtained from a human donor who received a liver transplant. Both conserved end residues are part of each CDR3. A D gene is named only where the DNA matches it firmly. Some rows mark clone size as missing; the rest say once, few, many or name a class of expanded clone.

j_gene,abundance,d_gene,v_gene,CDR3nt,CDR3aa
TRBJ2-7,NA,NA,TRBV11-2,TGTGCCAGCAGCTCAATACAGGGGGGGGGCGAGCAGTACTTC,CASSSIQGGGEQYF
TRBJ2-1,once,NA,TRBV5-5,TGTGCCAGCAGCCAAGGACAGTACAATGAGCAGTTCTTC,CASSQGQYNEQFF
TRBJ2-5,NA,TRBD2,TRBV9,TGTGCCAGCAGCGTAGGGACTAGCGGGAGGGCTGGGGAGACCCAGTACTTC,CASSVGTSGRAGETQYF
TRBJ2-7,NA,NA,TRBV30,TGTGCCTGGAGTGTCGGGTCCCCCTACGAGCAGTACTTC,CAWSVGSPYEQYF
TRBJ2-5,once,TRBD2,TRBV9,TGTGCCAGCAGGTCTGGACTAGCGTGGCAAGAGACCCAGTACTTC,CASRSGLAWQETQYF
TRBJ1-5,NA,TRBD1,TRBV19,TGTGCCAGTAGTATTGGGACAGGGTATAGCAATCAGCCCCAGCATTTT,CASSIGTGYSNQPQHF
TRBJ2-7,NA,TRBD2,TRBV7-8,TGTGCCAGCAGCTACCGACTAGCGGAATCCTACGAGCAGTACTTC,CASSYRLAESYEQYF
TRBJ2-1,NA,NA,TRBV27,TGTGCCAGCAGCCAAGCCCAGTTGCAGTTCTTC,CASSQAQLQFF
TRBJ2-5,once,NA,TRBV10-2,TGCGCCAGCAGTGAAGGGCAGCCACCCGGTGGGGAGACCCAGTACTTC,CASSEGQPPGGETQYF
TRBJ1-5,NA,NA,TRBV19,TGTGCCAGTACTCCGACACCGGGGGAGCCCCAGCATTTT,CASTPTPGEPQHF
TRBJ2-3,medium-sized,NA,TRBV27,TGTGCCAGCAGTTTATCACTAGACCCAGATACGCAGTATTTT,CASSLSLDPDTQYF
TRBJ1-5,NA,NA,TRBV15,TGTGCCACCAGCAGAGGTCGGGTTAGCAATCAGCCCCAGCATTTT,CATSRGRVSNQPQHF
TRBJ2-5,NA,NA,TRBV7-7,TGTGCCAGCAGCTTAAAGACAGCAGGGACCCAGTACTTC,CASSLKTAGTQYF
TRBJ1-4,NA,NA,TRBV27,TGTGCCAGCAGTTTATCGAGCCAGGGAGATGAAAAACTGTTTTTT,CASSLSSQGDEKLFF
TRBJ2-7,few,NA,TRBV29-1,TGCAGCGTAGGGCCCACGACCTACGAGCAGTACTTC,CSVGPTTYEQYF
TRBJ1-2,NA,NA,TRBV27,TGTGCCAGCAGTACCAACTTACAGTTAGCTAACTATGGCTACACCTTC,CASSTNLQLANYGYTF
TRBJ2-7,NA,NA,TRBV5-1,TGCGCCAGCAGCTTGGGACCCAGGTCGAACGGGTACGAGCAGTACTTC,CASSLGPRSNGYEQYF
TRBJ1-3,once,NA,TRBV10-2,TGCGCCACCACCGAGGCTGGAAACACCATATATTTT,CATTEAGNTIYF
TRBJ2-1,NA,TRBD2,TRBV11-1,TGTGCCAGCAGCCGGACTAGCGGGCCTTTGAATGAGCAGTTCTTC,CASSRTSGPLNEQFF
TRBJ2-2,once,NA,TRBV7-8,TGTGCCAGCAGCCTGATCGAGGCAGCAGGAGCCGGGGAGCTGTTTTTT,CASSLIEAAGAGELFF
TRBJ1-2,NA,TRBD1,TRBV19,TGTGCCAGTAGTATATCGGGACAGGGGAATGGCTACACCTTC,CASSISGQGNGYTF
TRBJ2-1,NA,TRBD2,TRBV6-6,TGTGCCAGCAGTCTTAGCGGGAGCTCCTACAATGAGCAGTTCTTC,CASSLSGSSYNEQFF
TRBJ2-1,NA,NA,TRBV4-3,TGCGCCAGCAGCCAAGAAGGTTACAATGAGCAGTTCTTC,CASSQEGYNEQFF
TRBJ1-5,NA,NA,TRBV19,TGTGCCAGTACTCGCGGATGGGCAGCTAGCAATCAGCCCCAGCATTTT,CASTRGWAASNQPQHF
TRBJ2-1,NA,NA,TRBV19,TGTGCCAGTAGTATAGGGTATTTGGGGGGCAATGAGCAGTTCTTC,CASSIGYLGGNEQFF
TRBJ1-3,once,NA,TRBV7-2,TGTGCCAGCAGCAAGACTAGGGGAAACACCATATATTTT,CASSKTRGNTIYF
TRBJ2-7,NA,NA,TRBV7-9,TGTGCCAGCAGGGGACTTCCCTACGAGCAGTACTTC,CASRGLPYEQYF
TRBJ2-5,NA,TRBD1,TRBV28,TGTGCCAGCAGTCTTGACAGGGCGAAAGAGACCCAGTACTTC,CASSLDRAKETQYF
TRBJ2-1,NA,NA,TRBV29-1,TGCAGCGTTCCCCCAGCGAAGCGGAGGTCATACAATGAGCAGTTCTTC,CSVPPAKRRSYNEQFF
TRBJ1-1,NA,NA,TRBV6-5,TGTGCCAGCAGTCCGGAGGGGACTGAAGCTTTCTTT,CASSPEGTEAFF
TRBJ2-7,NA,NA,TRBV28,TGTGCCAGCAGTGCCCACATGAAGAGCTCCTACGAGCAGTACTTC,CASSAHMKSSYEQYF
TRBJ2-1,NA,TRBD2,TRBV19,TGTGCCAGTAGTCCGATAAATGGACTAGCGGTAACCTCCTACAATGAGCAGTTCTTC,CASSPINGLAVTSYNEQFF
TRBJ2-7,NA,NA,TRBV6-1,TGTGCCAGCAGTCAGGACTGGACCAACTACGAGCAGTACTTC,CASSQDWTNYEQYF
TRBJ1-5,once,NA,TRBV4-1,TGCGCCAGCAGCCAAAAGGGGGATTATCAGCCCCAGCATTTT,CASSQKGDYQPQHF
TRBJ1-2,once,NA,TRBV11-1,TGTGCCAGCAGCCCACGGGGAGACTATGGCTACACCTTC,CASSPRGDYGYTF
TRBJ2-3,NA,TRBD2,TRBV28,TGTGCCAGCAGTTTCGACCCCCGGGAGGGAACAGATACGCAGTATTTT,CASSFDPREGTDTQYF
TRBJ2-7,once,NA,TRBV16,TGTGCCAGCAGCCCCCAGAGCTACGAGCAGTACTTC,CASSPQSYEQYF
TRBJ2-7,NA,NA,TRBV4-1,TGCGCCAGCAGCCAAGGGGGCCCAAGCGAGCAGTACTTC,CASSQGGPSEQYF
TRBJ2-5,NA,TRBD2,TRBV28,TGTGCCAGCAGTTTCGAAATAGCGGGGGCACAAGAGACCCAGTACTTC,CASSFEIAGAQETQYF
TRBJ2-3,NA,TRBD2,TRBV9,TGTGCCAGCAGCCCCCGACCTGGTAGCGGGAGCACAGATACGCAGTATTTT,CASSPRPGSGSTDTQYF
TRBJ2-1,once,NA,TRBV7-2,TGTGCCAGCAGCTTAAAAAACGGCTACAATGAGCAGTTCTTC,CASSLKNGYNEQFF
TRBJ1-4,NA,NA,TRBV19,TGTGCCAGTAGTATGTATCGGGAGATCTATAATGAAAAACTGTTTTTT,CASSMYREIYNEKLFF
TRBJ2-7,once,TRBD1,TRBV7-9,TGTGCCAGCAGCTTAGCCACAGGGGGGCCGGACGAGCAGTACTTC,CASSLATGGPDEQYF
TRBJ2-7,NA,NA,TRBV27,TGTGCCAGCCGTCCAGGACACCTCTACGAGCAGTACTTC,CASRPGHLYEQYF
TRBJ1-5,once,NA,TRBV7-2,TGTGCCAGCAGCTTAGGGGATCAGCCCCAGCATTTT,CASSLGDQPQHF
TRBJ2-7,NA,NA,TRBV28,TGTGCCAGCAGTTTCAGTTTTCGGTACGAGCAGTACTTC,CASSFSFRYEQYF